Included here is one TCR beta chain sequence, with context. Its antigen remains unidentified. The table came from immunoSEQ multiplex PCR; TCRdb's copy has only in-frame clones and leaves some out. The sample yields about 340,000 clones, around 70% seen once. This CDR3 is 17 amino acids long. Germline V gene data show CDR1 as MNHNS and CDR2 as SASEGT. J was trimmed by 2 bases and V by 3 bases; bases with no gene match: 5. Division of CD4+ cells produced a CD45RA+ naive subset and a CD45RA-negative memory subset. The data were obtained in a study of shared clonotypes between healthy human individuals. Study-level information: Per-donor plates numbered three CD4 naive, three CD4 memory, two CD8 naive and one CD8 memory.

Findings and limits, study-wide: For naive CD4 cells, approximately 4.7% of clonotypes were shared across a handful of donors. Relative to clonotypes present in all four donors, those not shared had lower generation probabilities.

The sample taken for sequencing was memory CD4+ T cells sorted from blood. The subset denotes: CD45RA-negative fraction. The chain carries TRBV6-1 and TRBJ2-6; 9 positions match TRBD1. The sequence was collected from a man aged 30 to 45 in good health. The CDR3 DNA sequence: TGTGCCAGCAGTGAGGACAGGGGATTCGCTGGGGCCAACGTCCTGACTTTC. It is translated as CASSEDRGFAGANVLTF.